The TCR beta chain described here comes from a study of Graves' ophthalmopathy and Graves' hyperthyroidism. Background on the study: Peripheral blood sampling preceded any treatment and occurred at initial diagnosis.

The CDR3 loop spans 15 amino acids. V lost 5 bases, J lost 4 bases, and 9 bases stayed unmatched. The germline CDR1 and CDR2 sequences are SGHAT and FQDESV (reference sequence). Transcripts of RNA were the source for amplifying TCR beta CDR3 regions. HTBI primers were used in a first-round RT-PCR, which preceded a second-round multiplex PCR. MiXCR, run by TCRdb on the multiplex PCR reads, gives a single entry per CDR3 protein. The table has over 500,000 distinct CDR3 sequences, 20% to 25% seen once. Stable hyperthyroidism denotes an absence of ophthalmopathy throughout 18 months of follow-up. Exclusion criteria comprised other autoimmune diseases, uncontrolled infections, pregnancy or lactation in patients.

The sequencing sample was made of peripheral blood. This sequence originates from a woman aged 18-30 years with stable Graves' hyperthyroidism. Some clones in this sample may be carry-over from other donors' samples. The J gene is TRBJ2-3, the V gene TRBV11-1; 7 bases are a match to TRBD2. CDR3 sequence (DNA): TGTGCCAGCAGCCACCGACTAGCCGCGGCAGATACGCAGTATTTT. It codes for CASSHRLAAADTQYF.